A selection of T cell receptor beta chains follows, all from one sample in a study of response to subunit inactivated influenza vaccine. TCRdb re-called the RT-PCR reads with MiXCR, one entry per CDR3 protein. The sample includes about 800,000 distinct CDR3 sequences, about 20% of them seen just once. Here the sequenced sample was PBMCs from blood, taken about 5 days after vaccination. The receptors were sampled from a man between 45 and 60 years old who received an inactivated influenza vaccine. The conserved cysteine and the conserved F or W are not part of the CDR3 here. Expanded clones get a size class; other rows say once, few or many, or leave the size out.

clone_size j_call v_call cdr3_length cdr3_aa
many TRBJ2-5 TRBV7-2 11 ASSSTGGETQY
many TRBJ2-2 TRBV12-3/TRBV12-4 13 ASSASGRGTGELF
once TRBJ2-3 TRBV4-1 13 ASSQGWGGQDTQY
many TRBJ2-3 TRBV5-1 10 ASSPETDTQY
NA TRBJ2-5 TRBV20-1 13 SAPRTRSRQETQY
few TRBJ1-5 TRBV4-1 13 ASSQSDTHNQPQH
many TRBJ2-3 TRBV11-2 14 ASSTSGGAYADTQY
few TRBJ2-1 TRBV3-1 16 ASSQVGKKGSSYNEQF
many TRBJ1-1 TRBV6-1 16 ASLTTREYRGRSTEAF
few TRBJ1-5 TRBV5-1 12 ASSDPGSNQPQH
many TRBJ2-1 TRBV20-1 12 SALTEGSLNEQF
many TRBJ2-1 TRBV7-6 14 ASSPTSGVSYNEQF
few TRBJ2-5 TRBV3-1 12 ASSQVRTRETQY
NA TRBJ2-2 TRBV7-3 12 ASSFDGVTGELF
NA TRBJ2-7 TRBV12-3/TRBV12-4 11 ASWTSGTYEQY
NA TRBJ1-1 TRBV5-1 11 ASSFEQYTEAF
NA TRBJ1-2 TRBV6-6 10 ASSLTGPGYT
many TRBJ2-3 TRBV4-3 13 ASSQVRGSTDTQY
few TRBJ2-1 TRBV4-2 17 ASSQGYGMSGGVYNEQF
NA TRBJ1-4 TRBV29-1 12 SVRFGATNEKLF
NA TRBJ2-2 TRBV10-3 11 AIQGYNTGELF
NA TRBJ1-2 TRBV7-9 14 ASSAPGTGGAVGYT
few TRBJ2-1 TRBV10-3 11 AISGGRDGEQF
NA TRBJ2-5 TRBV28 19 ASSLSAGTGWIFFTQETQY
few TRBJ2-1 TRBV20-1 14 SARPTGGLLYNEQF
NA TRBJ2-5 TRBV28 11 ASAVATQETQY
NA TRBJ1-1 TRBV5-5 13 ASSVDRGVNTEAF
NA TRBJ2-5 TRBV6-2/TRBV6-3 15 ASSYSRLAGDRETQY
few TRBJ2-3 TRBV12-3/TRBV12-4 11 ASSFGEEDTQY
few TRBJ1-5 TRBV28 12 ASSFYISNQPQH
many TRBJ2-1 TRBV28 13 ASSLGRVTYNEQF
few TRBJ1-1 TRBV6-2/TRBV6-3 11 ASSPPGTGEAF
NA TRBJ1-2 TRBV20-1 11 SASTLGTVGST
few TRBJ1-6 TRBV5-1 12 ASSLDSYNSPLQ
NA TRBJ2-3 TRBV29-1 15 SVEDPGRTGSTDTQY
many TRBJ1-6 TRBV11-2 13 ASSLSGRSNSPLH
NA TRBJ2-1 TRBV7-8 12 ASSYSGGVSEQF
NA TRBJ2-7 TRBV10-3 13 AIRPGGTDPYEQY
NA TRBJ1-2 TRBV29-1 9 SVSQRYGYT
many TRBJ1-5 TRBV20-1 12 SATTQGSAQPQH
NA TRBJ2-7 TRBV2 10 ASLKLHYEQY
NA TRBJ2-4 TRBV12-3/TRBV12-4 12 ASSLTGTKNIQY
few TRBJ2-7 TRBV20-1 9 SVPVIYEQY
NA TRBJ2-1 TRBV7-9 15 AREGSGGRGDYNEQF
NA TRBJ2-1 TRBV20-1 12 SAKPGTVNNEQF
NA TRBJ2-7 TRBV7-2 12 ASSLDGDGYEQY
few TRBJ2-5 TRBV7-9 12 ASSLGVVVETQY
NA TRBJ2-3 TRBV4-2 12 ASSHGTGADTQY
NA TRBJ2-1 TRBV10-3 15 AISESGSSGGKNEQF
few TRBJ1-2 TRBV12-3/TRBV12-4 12 ASSFSTATYGYT
few TRBJ2-6 TRBV28 11 ASSGGPLNVLT
NA TRBJ2-7 TRBV19 10 ATGTSINEQY
NA TRBJ2-5 TRBV6-2/TRBV6-3 11 ASSDLSWETQY
NA TRBJ2-5 TRBV20-1 12 SASTGGPWETQY
NA TRBJ2-1 TRBV7-9 13 ASSAPGLAYNEQF
NA TRBJ1-1 TRBV6-6 11 ASRSIMNTEAF